The 23 T cell receptor beta chains below all came from one sample that was sequenced in a study of cytomegalovirus exposure and HLA in healthy donors. PCR used 60 Vbeta primers and 13 Jbeta primers. Only in-frame clones appear in the TCRdb table, and some are missing; sequencing was by immunoSEQ multiplex PCR. The table shows around 140,000 clones, with roughly 80% occurring only once. The specimen sequenced was PBMCs. These receptors came from a female donor in good health and CMV-seronegative.

In DNA, the CDR3 is TGTGCCAGCAGCTTTGGTAGGAACACTGAAGCTTTCTTT. This gives the protein CASSFGRNTEAFF. V gene TRBV11-2 combines with J gene TRBJ1-1, with D uncertain. V lost 3 bases to trimming and J lost 1 base, with 6 bases between them. There are 13 residues in the CDR3. Germline CDR1 is SGHAT and CDR2 is FQNNGV. Full variable domain (outside the CDR3, taken from reference TRBV11-2 and TRBJ1-1): EAGVAQSPRYKIIEKRQSVAFWCNPISGHATLYWYQQILGQGPKLLIQFQNNGVVDDSQLPKDRFSAERLKGVDSTLKIQPAKLEDSAVYLCASSFGRNTEAFFGQGTRLTVV.

This chain connects TRBV5-4 to TRBJ2-5; 7 bases line up with TRBD2. Germline lookup yields CDR1 SGHNT and CDR2 YYREEE (reference sequence). The CDR3 totals 14 residues. The J segment lost 0 bases and the V segment lost 7 bases, leaving 6 bases of the junction unmatched. This chain's CDR3 is CASSWGGNQETQYF. Here the CDR3 DNA reads TGTGCCAGCTCATGGGGGGGGAACCAAGAGACCCAGTACTTC.

The chain recombines TRBV28 with TRBJ1-3; TRBD1 matches 8 bases. Germline V CDR1 and CDR2: MDHEN, SYDVKM. V shed 1 base, J shed 4 bases, and the junction held 12 bases outside the gene matches. The CDR3 has 18 residues. The CDR3 sequence is CASSLSLLQGVGGNTIYF. The DNA of the CDR3 is TGTGCCAGCAGTTTATCCCTCCTACAGGGGGTGGGGGGAAACACCATATATTTT.

The gene calls are TRBV6-4 and TRBJ2-1; 11 bases agree with TRBD2. Germline CDR1 is MRHNA and CDR2 is SNTAGT. Germline trimming cut 6 bases from V and 7 bases from J; bases unmatched to any gene: 8. The CDR3 extends over 15 amino acids. The CDR3 protein is CASSSTSGSANEQFF. The CDR3 DNA follows: TGTGCCAGCAGCAGCACTAGCGGGAGTGCGAATGAGCAGTTCTTC.

The chain has TRBV6-6 and TRBJ1-1; no clear D. The V end lost 2 bases, the J end lost 4 bases, and 14 bases lay between the germline ends. The length of the CDR3 is 15 residues. Germline loops: CDR1 MNHNY, CDR2 SVGAGI (reference sequence). CDR3 bases: TGTGCCAGCAGTTACGACCCTAGGATTAGCACTGAAGCTTTCTTT. Its translation: CASSYDPRISTEAFF.

The chain has TRBV30 and TRBJ2-7; no reliable D call. V was shortened by 4 bases and J by 0 bases, with 7 bases between the two germline ends. This CDR3 region has 12 residues. Germline V lookup: CDR1 GTSNPN, CDR2 SVGIG (reference sequence). The CDR3 here is CAWTNNSYEQYF. The CDR3 bases are TGTGCCTGGACAAACAACTCCTACGAGCAGTACTTC.

The V gene is TRBV25-1, the J gene TRBJ2-5, with TRBD1 as a possible D gene (6 bases). Germline V gene lookup returns CDR1 MGHDK and CDR2 SYGVNS. V lost 2 bases and J lost 10, with 11 bases in between. The CDR3 has 12 amino acids. The CDR3 DNA reads as TGTGCCAGCAGTGAAAGGGCAGGGGACCAGTACTTC. It specifies CASSERAGDQYF.

V is TRBV19 and J is TRBJ2-3, with D perhaps matching TRBD2 (6 bases). Germline CDR1 reads LNHDA; CDR2 reads SQIVND (reference sequence). The CDR3 extends over 14 amino acids. The germline V and J ends were trimmed by 5 bases and 1 base, with 10 bases remaining between them. The chain's CDR3 is CASSRTTGTDTQYF. For the CDR3, the DNA is TGTGCCAGTAGTCGGACTACAGGCACAGATACGCAGTATTTT.

V usage is TRBV6-1 and J usage is TRBJ1-4, with D perhaps TRBD1 (5 bases). CDR3 length: 17 residues. The V gene's germline CDR1 is MNHNS and CDR2 SASEGT. V was shortened by 1 base and J by 6 bases, with 18 bases between the two germline ends. The chain's CDR3 is CASSEGIGDGGHEKLFF. CDR3 nucleotide sequence: TGTGCCAGCAGTGAAGGAATCGGGGACGGGGGTCATGAAAAACTGTTTTTT.

The chain carries TRBV9 and TRBJ1-5; possible D gene TRBD1, 6 bases. CDR1 and CDR2 (germline): SGDLS, YYNGEE. The CDR3 is 14 residues long. Trimming cost V 2 bases and J 3 bases, with 9 bases left between them. The CDR3 spells CASSVGQTNQPQHF. CDR3 DNA: TGTGCCAGCAGCGTTGGACAGACCAATCAGCCCCAGCATTTT. Drawing the rest from reference TRBV9 and TRBJ1-5, the complete variable domain is DSGVTQTPKHLITATGQRVTLRCSPRSGDLSVYWYQQSLDQGLQFLIQYYNGEERAKGNILERFSAQQFPDLHSELNLSSLELGDSALYFCASSVGQTNQPQHFGDGTRLSIL.

This chain links TRBV27 with TRBJ2-7, with D unclear. Germline lookup yields CDR1 MNHEY and CDR2 SMNVEV (reference sequence). V was pared by 7 bases and J by 0 bases, with 4 bases between. This CDR3 has 11 amino acids. CDR3 in amino acids: CASIRSYEQYF. The CDR3 DNA reads as TGTGCCAGCATCCGCTCCTACGAGCAGTACTTC.

V usage is TRBV6-1 and J usage is TRBJ1-5, with D possibly TRBD1 on 5 matching bases. V was clipped by 8 bases and J by 5 bases, with 13 bases between them. This CDR3 region has 13 residues. Germline lookup yields CDR1 MNHNS and CDR2 SASEGT. This CDR3 is CASGFLGDQPQHF. CDR3 coding DNA: TGTGCCAGCGGCTTTTTAGGGGATCAGCCCCAGCATTTT.

V usage is TRBV19 and J usage is TRBJ2-1; 11 bases align to TRBD2. After removal of 4 bases from V and 9 bases from J, the junction contained 8 bases not matched to a gene. The CDR3 contains 15 residues. CDR1 and CDR2 from the germline V gene are LNHDA and SQIVND (reference sequence). Written as DNA, the CDR3 is TGTGCCAGTAGTAGGCTAGCGGGGGGTAGCGGTGAGCAGTTCTTC. Translated: CASSRLAGGSGEQFF.

Notes on this clone: The junction differs from germline at one of its ends, possibly a read error. The rearrangement uses TRBV4-3 and TRBJ1-2, with 9 positions matching TRBD1. This CDR3 spans 16 amino acids. Germline loops: CDR1 LGHNA, CDR2 YSLEER. The CDR3 region has the DNA TGCGCCAGCAGCCTGACCATGACAGGGGGGGGCTATGGCTACCCCTTC. Translated: CASSLTMTGGGYGYPF.

The V and J genes are TRBV28 and TRBJ2-3; no clear D. V lost 6 bases, J lost 2 bases, and 3 bases lay in between. There are 11 residues in the CDR3. CDR1 and CDR2 from the germline V gene are MDHEN and SYDVKM. DNA of the CDR3: TGTGCCAGCAGCTTCACAGATACGCAGTATTTT. It codes for CASSFTDTQYF.

The J gene is TRBJ2-7, the V gene TRBV27; tentatively, D is TRBD1 (5 bases). The V end was cut by 6 bases, the J end by 5 bases, with 14 bases between. Per the germline V gene, CDR1 is MNHEY and CDR2 is SMNVEV (reference sequence). The CDR3 totals 13 residues. DNA of the CDR3: TGTGCCAGCAGGGACCGACAGAAGGACGAGCAGTACTTC. Translating it yields CASRDRQKDEQYF.

The J gene is TRBJ2-7, the V gene TRBV19; 12 bases are a match to TRBD2. V lost 4 bases and J lost 2; bases outside the gene matches: 6. CDR1 is LNHDA, CDR2 SQIVND, per germline (reference sequence). This CDR3 region has 16 residues. This CDR3 is CASSKRTSGVPYEQYF. In nucleotides, the CDR3 is TGTGCCAGTAGTAAAAGGACTAGCGGGGTCCCCTACGAGCAGTACTTC.

The rearrangement uses TRBV7-9 and TRBJ2-7, with TRBD1 identical over 8 bases. Trimming at V came to 5 bases and at J to 4 bases, leaving 7 bases not matched to a gene. Germline CDR1 SEHNR, CDR2 FQNEAQ (reference sequence). CDR3 length: 14 residues. CDR3 amino acids: CASSKGQVWYEQYF. CDR3 sequence (DNA): TGTGCCAGCAGCAAGGGACAGGTGTGGTACGAGCAGTACTTC.

V and J are TRBV4-1 and TRBJ2-3, with 7 bases identical to TRBD2. This CDR3 has 17 amino acids. With V trimmed by 5 bases and J by 1 base, 12 bases remained unmatched. From germline, CDR1 is MGHRA and CDR2 YSYEKL. Here the CDR3 DNA reads TGCGCCAGCAGCGGTACCGGGCGGGGAGGGGGCACAGATACGCAGTATTTT. This encodes CASSGTGRGGGTDTQYF.

V is TRBV7-8 and J is TRBJ1-1, with 12 bases aligning to TRBD1. This CDR3 region has 16 residues. Looked up from germline, CDR1 is SGHVS and CDR2 is FQNEAQ. V lost 6 bases to trimming and J lost 1 base; unmatched junction nucleotides: 6. The CDR3 is CASRHRDRGQNTEAFF. The CDR3 nucleotides are TGTGCCAGCAGGCACCGGGACAGGGGGCAGAACACTGAAGCTTTCTTT.

J is TRBJ2-7 and V is TRBV7-2, with 10 bases fitting TRBD2. This CDR3 has 19 residues. V lost 4 bases and J lost 3; bases outside the gene matches: 18. CDR1 is SGHTA and CDR2 is FQGNSA in the germline V gene. The CDR3 DNA follows: TGTGCCAGCAGCTACTCTTTAGCCGGGGCTAGCGGGAGCTACTACGAGCAGTACTTC. Its translation: CASSYSLAGASGSYYEQYF.

The chain links TRBV10-3 to TRBJ2-6, with D unresolved. V was clipped by 6 bases and J by 0 bases, with 9 bases between them. The germline gives CDR1 ENHRY, CDR2 SYGVKD. CDR3 length equals 15 residues. The CDR3 DNA reads as TGTGCCATCAGCGACACCGACTCTGGGGCCAACGTCCTGACTTTC. This gives the protein CAISDTDSGANVLTF.

The rearrangement links TRBV5-1 to TRBJ2-6, with a tentative D call TRBD2 (6 bases). V was shortened by 0 bases and J by 0 bases, with 7 bases between the two germline ends. Germline loops: CDR1 SGHRS, CDR2 YFSETQ. This CDR3 is built from 16 residues. CDR3 sequence (DNA): TGCGCCAGCAGCTTGGGGGACTTCTCTGGGGCCAACGTCCTGACTTTC. It encodes CASSLGDFSGANVLTF.